Listed below are T cell receptor beta chains from one sample, sequenced in a study of blood T cells in healthy people across ages. TCRdb reanalysed the 5' RACE reads using MiXCR and keeps one entry per CDR3 protein. There are hundreds of thousands of distinct CDR3 sequences in the sample; about 52% occur only once, and roughly 31% lies in the top ten. The sample was blood. The origin of the receptors is a woman aged 60 to 75 in good health. Both conserved end residues are part of each CDR3. D genes are given only for firm matches. Clone size appears in some rows only: once, few, many, or a class for an expanded clone.

clone size: -
J gene: TRBJ2-3
D gene: -
V gene: TRBV7-2
CDR3 length: 14
CDR3 DNA: TGTGCCAGCCGCTCTGGGTTGTTCACAGATACGCAGTATTTT
CDR3 protein: CASRSGLFTDTQYF

clone size: -
J gene: TRBJ2-5
D gene: -
V gene: TRBV24-1
CDR3 length: 14
CDR3 DNA: TGTGCCACCAGTGACCCGGGGGCGCGGGAGACCCAGTACTTC
CDR3 protein: CATSDPGARETQYF

clone size: many
J gene: TRBJ2-7
D gene: TRBD1
V gene: TRBV4-2
CDR3 length: 16
CDR3 DNA: TGTGCCAGCAGCCAACCCACAGGGGGCGCAACCTACGAGCAGTACTTC
CDR3 protein: CASSQPTGGATYEQYF

clone size: -
J gene: TRBJ1-4
D gene: TRBD1
V gene: TRBV6-5
CDR3 length: 13
CDR3 DNA: TGTGCCAGCAGTGCAACACAGGGGGAAAAACTGTTTTTT
CDR3 protein: CASSATQGEKLFF

clone size: few
J gene: TRBJ2-7
D gene: TRBD1
V gene: TRBV10-3
CDR3 length: 12
CDR3 DNA: TGTGCCACGGGACAGGGGCTCTACGAGCAGTACTTC
CDR3 protein: CATGQGLYEQYF

clone size: few
J gene: TRBJ2-1
D gene: TRBD2
V gene: TRBV20-1
CDR3 length: 16
CDR3 DNA: TGCAGTGCCCCGACTAGCGGGAGTTTGTCCTACAATGAGCAGTTCTTC
CDR3 protein: CSAPTSGSLSYNEQFF

clone size: -
J gene: TRBJ2-5
D gene: -
V gene: TRBV2
CDR3 length: 14
CDR3 DNA: TGTGCCAGCAGTGAATCAACCTCAGACAATGAGCAGTACTTC
CDR3 protein: CASSESTSDNEQYF

clone size: few
J gene: TRBJ2-7
D gene: TRBD2
V gene: TRBV28
CDR3 length: 18
CDR3 DNA: TGTGCCAGCAGTTTTGGTCGGGGACTAGCGGGAGTTCCCTACGAGCAGTACTTC
CDR3 protein: CASSFGRGLAGVPYEQYF

clone size: -
J gene: TRBJ2-5
D gene: -
V gene: TRBV7-9
CDR3 length: 17
CDR3 DNA: TGTGCCAGCAGCTTAACGGGACGGTCAGCGTACCAAGAGACCCAGTACTTC
CDR3 protein: CASSLTGRSAYQETQYF

clone size: few
J gene: TRBJ2-3
D gene: -
V gene: TRBV27
CDR3 length: 13
CDR3 DNA: TGTGCCAGCAATTACGGGGGATCGGATACGCAGTATTTT
CDR3 protein: CASNYGGSDTQYF

clone size: -
J gene: TRBJ2-3
D gene: -
V gene: TRBV12-3/TRBV12-4
CDR3 length: 13
CDR3 DNA: TGTGCCAGCAGAGACCAGGGTACAGATACGCAGTATTTT
CDR3 protein: CASRDQGTDTQYF

clone size: -
J gene: TRBJ2-1
D gene: TRBD2
V gene: TRBV20-1
CDR3 length: 19
CDR3 DNA: TGCAGTGCTGTAACGGGACTAGCGGGAGGGGGAGGGGGCTTCAATGAGCAGTTCTTC
CDR3 protein: CSAVTGLAGGGGGFNEQFF

clone size: -
J gene: TRBJ2-1
D gene: -
V gene: TRBV6-8
CDR3 length: 19
CDR3 DNA: TGTGCCAGCACCTTTAGGTCCCCCACAGCGGACGGAGGATACAATGAGCAGTTCTTC
CDR3 protein: CASTFRSPTADGGYNEQFF

clone size: -
J gene: TRBJ2-1
D gene: TRBD2
V gene: TRBV3-1
CDR3 length: 15
CDR3 DNA: TGTGCCAGCAGCCATTGGGCTAGCGGGAGCCCCTGGCAGTTCTTC
CDR3 protein: CASSHWASGSPWQFF

clone size: -
J gene: TRBJ2-5
D gene: TRBD2
V gene: TRBV7-2
CDR3 length: 17
CDR3 DNA: TGTGCCAGCAGCCTTTTAGTTGCTAGCGGGGGGACCAATGAGCAGTACTTC
CDR3 protein: CASSLLVASGGTNEQYF

clone size: -
J gene: TRBJ2-7
D gene: TRBD2
V gene: TRBV7-2
CDR3 length: 16
CDR3 DNA: TGTGCCAGCAGCCCAGTCGGGGGTAGCGGGAGCTACGAGCAGTACTTC
CDR3 protein: CASSPVGGSGSYEQYF

clone size: -
J gene: TRBJ2-7
D gene: -
V gene: TRBV7-2
CDR3 length: 15
CDR3 DNA: TGTGCCAGCGGCTTACGAGGAGGAGGGCTCGATGAGCAGTACTTC
CDR3 protein: CASGLRGGGLDEQYF

clone size: -
J gene: TRBJ1-2
D gene: TRBD1
V gene: TRBV5-1
CDR3 length: 17
CDR3 DNA: TGCGCCAGCAGTGTGACAGGGTCGGGGGAATCCGGCTATGGCTACACCTTC
CDR3 protein: CASSVTGSGESGYGYTF

clone size: -
J gene: TRBJ2-5
D gene: -
V gene: TRBV24-1
CDR3 length: 12
CDR3 DNA: TGTGCCACCAGTGATTTAGGAGAGACCCAGTACTTC
CDR3 protein: CATSDLGETQYF

clone size: -
J gene: TRBJ1-4
D gene: -
V gene: TRBV7-2
CDR3 length: 14
CDR3 DNA: TGTGCCAGCAGCCTCGACAGGACTAATGAAAAACTGTTTTTT
CDR3 protein: CASSLDRTNEKLFF

clone size: -
J gene: TRBJ2-1
D gene: -
V gene: TRBV11-3
CDR3 length: 14
CDR3 DNA: TGTGCCAGCAGCTCTAGAGGGGGGACCGATGAGCAGTTCTTC
CDR3 protein: CASSSRGGTDEQFF

clone size: -
J gene: TRBJ2-3
D gene: -
V gene: TRBV3-1
CDR3 length: 14
CDR3 DNA: TGTGCCAGCAGCCCAGGATGGGGTGCAGATACGCAGTATTTT
CDR3 protein: CASSPGWGADTQYF

clone size: few
J gene: TRBJ1-1
D gene: TRBD1
V gene: TRBV29-1
CDR3 length: 13
CDR3 DNA: TGCAGCGCCCGGACAGGGAGAATCACTGAAGCTTTCTTT
CDR3 protein: CSARTGRITEAFF

clone size: -
J gene: TRBJ2-3
D gene: TRBD2
V gene: TRBV25-1
CDR3 length: 14
CDR3 DNA: TGTGCCAGCAGTGACCCGGCGGGGGGGGATACGCAGTATTTT
CDR3 protein: CASSDPAGGDTQYF